The present T cell receptor (beta chain) was sequenced within a study of T-cell reconstitution after alpha-beta-depleted transplantation in children. Study conclusions and caveats: Surviving recipient T cells and thymic progenitors accounted for the high day-60 TCRbeta diversity observed in some patients. The authors attributed T-cell counts and diversity one year after transplant mostly to newly produced T cells. At around two months after transplant, the alpha-beta T cells were reportedly derived from several hundred expanded clones that came from non-depleted graft cells.

A TCRbeta library incorporating unique molecular identifiers was prepared. TCRdb re-analysed the PCR reads in MiXCR, keeping a single row per CDR3 protein. The data show 500,000 to 600,000 distinct CDR3 sequences, 25% to 30% seen once. As concerns this clonotype: What it binds is not known.

Germline CDR1 SGHNT, CDR2 YENEEA. Trimming stripped 2 bases from V and 0 bases from J, with 9 bases between. This CDR3 is built from 15 residues. Sequences were derived from PBMCs, sampled before TCRalphabeta/CD19-depleted stem cell transplant. This chain links TRBV11-3 with TRBJ2-3, with D maybe TRBD2 (5 bases). This receptor was identified in a boy under two years old with Wiskott-Aldrich syndrome, due to receive a stem cell transplant. Here the CDR3 DNA reads TGTGCCAGCAGCTTAATGGGCGGGAGCACAGATACGCAGTATTTT. Translation gives CASSLMGGSTDTQYF.